This T cell receptor (beta chain) was observed in a study of graft-versus-host responses after intestinal transplantation. Findings and limits, study-wide: Present in recipient marrow, GvH clones included some that appeared first in ileum or blood.

The data were produced by immunoSEQ multiplex PCR, yet TCRdb's version contains in-frame clones alone and is incomplete. Among about 50,000 clones listed, 80% to 95% were seen once. Germline trimming cut 1 base from V and 1 base from J; bases unmatched to any gene: 7. The CDR3 totals 17 residues. The germline CDR1 and CDR2 sequences are SGDLS and YYNGEE. Remarks on this clone: Its target is not known.

The clonotype was recovered from a human donor who was the organ donor for an intestinal transplant. The sequences come from unstimulated CD4+ T cells sorted from spleen or lymph node cells, collected before transplant. The chain combines TRBV9 with TRBJ2-3; 9 bases line up with TRBD2. CDR3 nucleotide sequence: TGTGCCAGCAGCGTAAGGGCGGGAGGGGGAGGCACAGATACGCAGTATTTT. Its protein product is CASSVRAGGGGTDTQYF.